These 2 T cell receptor beta chains share one sample of origin, sequenced in a study of CD8 T cells in ankylosing spondylitis (dated by TCRdb to 2016 to 2017). The receptor library was made with 5' RACE. The sample was run on an Illumina HiSeq 2500. TCRdb trimmed public reads at Q25 via fastp, called clones via MiXCR and kept in-frame beta chains. Each CDR3 protein gets just one entry, which takes the most common genes and DNA from the rows behind it. Recorded for this sample are 130,000 or so distinct CDR3 sequences; roughly 6.6% of them occurred a single time. The ten largest clonotypes hold roughly an eighth of the sample. Sequenced input: blood, either unsorted or a sorted T cell fraction (not recorded which). All receptors derive from a male donor with ankylosing spondylitis or in good health (not recorded which).

This clonotype was seen many times. The V and J genes are TRBV10-3 and TRBJ2-1, with D possibly being TRBD1 or TRBD2 (6 bases each). Germline V CDR1 and CDR2: ENHRY, SYGVKD. V gave up 4 bases and J gave up 8 bases, with 15 bases separating them. The CDR3 length is 14 residues. CDR3 in DNA: TGTGCCATCAGTGCTCACGGGGGCGGAGATGAGCAGTTCTTC. As protein: CAISAHGGGDEQFF.

Regarding this clonotype: It may be a read error: a sequence one base away is much more abundant. This sequence joins TRBV4-1 and TRBJ2-2, with D possibly TRBD1 on 5 matching bases. The CDR3 sequence is 16 residues long. Germline CDR1 MGHRA, CDR2 YSYEKL. Here the CDR3 DNA reads TGCTCCAGCAGCACAAGGGGCCTTGTGAACACCGGGGAGCTGTTTTTT. Amino acids: CSSSTRGLVNTGELFF.